The T cell receptor (beta chain) under discussion was sequenced for a study of CD8 T cells in ankylosing spondylitis. Notes on the study in general: Seemingly characteristic of ankylosing spondylitis blood was a TCR beta motif consisting of 7 or 8 highly homologous variants. Some of the motif variants had earlier been found in reactive arthritis patients' fluid and blood. Significant enrichment of disease-linked clones was reportedly seen in matched ankylosing spondylitis synovial fluid. Clones linked to the disease showed a CD8+ phenotype. They occurred at relatively low frequencies in peripheral blood.

This clonotype was recorded a few times. Its specificity is not known. The V gene end was trimmed by 3 bases and the J gene end by 9 bases; junction bases not matched to a gene: 6. CDR3 length: 14 residues. From germline, CDR1 is SGHRS and CDR2 YFSETQ. Library preparation for TCR beta used quantitative 5'-RACE with molecular barcodes. TCRdb analysed the 5' RACE reads with MiXCR anew, one entry per CDR3 protein. Among 350,000 to 550,000 distinct CDR3 sequences listed, roughly 27% were seen once. Material for sequencing was blood, either unsorted or a sorted T cell fraction (not recorded which). The receptor was isolated from a male donor with ankylosing spondylitis. The J gene is TRBJ2-1, the V gene TRBV5-1; 10 bases agree with TRBD2. Here the CDR3 DNA reads TGCGCCAGCAGCTGGTCTAGCGGGAGTGGTGAGCAGTTCTTC. It codes for CASSWSSGSGEQFF. The variable domain in full, completed from reference TRBV5-1 and TRBJ2-1, reads KAGVTQTPRYLIKTRGQQVTLSCSPISGHRSVSWYQQTPGQGLQFLFEYFSETQRNKGNFPGRFSGRQFSNSRSEMNVSTLELGDSALYLCASSWSSGSGEQFFGPGTRLTVL.